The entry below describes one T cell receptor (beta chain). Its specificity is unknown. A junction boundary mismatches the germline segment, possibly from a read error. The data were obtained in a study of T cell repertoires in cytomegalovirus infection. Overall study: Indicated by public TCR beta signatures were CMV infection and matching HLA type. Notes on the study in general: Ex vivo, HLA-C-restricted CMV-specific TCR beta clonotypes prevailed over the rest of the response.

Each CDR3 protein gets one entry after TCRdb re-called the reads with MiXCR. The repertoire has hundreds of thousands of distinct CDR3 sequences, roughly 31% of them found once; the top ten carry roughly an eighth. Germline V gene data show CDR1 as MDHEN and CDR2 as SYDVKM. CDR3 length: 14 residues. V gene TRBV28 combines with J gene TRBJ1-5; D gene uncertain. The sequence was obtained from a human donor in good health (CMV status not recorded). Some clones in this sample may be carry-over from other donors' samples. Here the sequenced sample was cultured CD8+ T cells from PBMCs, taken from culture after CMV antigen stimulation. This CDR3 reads CANSPDGLYQPQHF. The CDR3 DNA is TGTGCCAACAGTCCAGACGGATTATATCAGCCCCAGCATTTT.